Following are 18 T cell receptor beta chains from one sample sequenced in a study of blood T cells in healthy people across ages. Then a second PCR, running roughly 7 to 11 cycles, was carried out with a sample-barcoded 5' primer and a J-beta primer mix. TCRdb re-analysed the 5' RACE reads in MiXCR, keeping a single row per CDR3 protein. Among 700,000 to 850,000 distinct CDR3 sequences listed, about 55% were seen once. Input material: blood. The receptors shown here come from an older man in good health.

This clonotype was seen more than once but under ten times. The chain employs TRBV9 and TRBJ2-1, with 10 bases matching TRBD1. The CDR3 is made up of 18 amino acids. Trimming took 2 bases from V and 1 from J; bases not matched to a gene: 9. Germline-derived CDR1 and CDR2 are SGDLS and YYNGEE. CDR3 in DNA: TGTGCCAGCAGCGTGGGACAGGGGTCCCAGATATCCTACAATGAGCAGTTCTTC. As protein: CASSVGQGSQISYNEQFF.

V usage is TRBV4-1 and J usage is TRBJ2-7, with 7 bases lining up with TRBD1. Losses at the gene ends were 2 bases for V and 4 bases for J; bases not matched to a gene: 5. This CDR3 contains 14 residues. Germline CDR1 MGHRA, CDR2 YSYEKL. The DNA for the CDR3 is TGCGCCAGCAGCCAAAGGACAGGCTTATACGAGCAGTACTTC. It is translated as CASSQRTGLYEQYF.

The rearrangement uses TRBV7-9 and TRBJ2-3; no definite D call. Germline V gene lookup returns CDR1 SEHNR and CDR2 FQNEAQ (reference sequence). Trimming stripped 1 base from V and 4 bases from J, with 12 bases between. The CDR3 sequence is 15 residues long. The CDR3 coding sequence is TGTGCCAGCAGCTTAGATGTGTGGGGTTCAGATACGCAGTATTTT. This sequence encodes CASSLDVWGSDTQYF.

The CDR3 nucleotides are TGTGCCAGCAGTGAGGGGACAGGGATGAATTCACCCCTCCACTTT. This codes for CASSEGTGMNSPLHF. J is TRBJ1-6 and V is TRBV2, with TRBD1 matching over 9 bases. CDR1 is SNHLY, CDR2 FYNNEI, per germline. This CDR3 is 15 amino acids long. Trimming removed 3 bases from V and 7 bases from J; junction bases left unmatched: 4.

This chain links TRBV4-2 with TRBJ2-3; D might be TRBD1 or TRBD2, each matching 6 bases. Germline loops: CDR1 LGHNA, CDR2 YNFKEQ. V was cut by 6 bases and J by 8 bases, with 15 bases left in between. CDR3 size: 13 residues. CDR3 in DNA: TGTGCCAGCAGTGAGGGGGGCGCGGGTACGCAGTATTTT. Protein sequence: CASSEGGAGTQYF.

The rearrangement uses TRBV20-1 and TRBJ2-7; TRBD2 aligns across 15 bases. The V gene end was trimmed by 6 bases and the J gene end by 1 base; junction bases not matched to a gene: 4. The CDR3 sequence is 15 residues long. Germline V CDR1 and CDR2: DFQATT, SNEGSKA (reference sequence). CDR3 nucleotides: TGCAGTGCACAAGGGACTAGCGGGGGGTCCTACGAGCAGTACTTC. It specifies CSAQGTSGGSYEQYF.

This chain links TRBV4-2 with TRBJ2-7; D may be TRBD1 (5 bases). Per the germline V gene, CDR1 is LGHNA and CDR2 is YNFKEQ. The CDR3 sequence is 15 residues long. Trimming cost V 0 bases and J 0 bases, with 9 bases left between them. CDR3 region: CASSQEQGLSYEQYF. In DNA form, the CDR3 reads TGTGCCAGCAGCCAAGAGCAGGGCCTCTCCTACGAGCAGTACTTC.

The V gene is TRBV5-1, the J gene TRBJ2-7; D perhaps matches TRBD1 (6 bases). V gave up 2 bases and J gave up 10 bases, with 19 bases separating them. The germline CDR1 and CDR2 sequences are SGHRS and YFSETQ. CDR3 length: 14 amino acids. CDR3 nucleotide sequence: TGCGCCAGCAGCTTCGGGACAACACAAGAGATCCAGTACTTC. Translating gives CASSFGTTQEIQYF.

This clonotype has more than one count but fewer than ten. V gene TRBV10-3 combines with J gene TRBJ1-2; 7 positions match TRBD1. The ends lost 2 bases at V and 2 bases at J; junction bases unmatched: 8. The CDR3 has 16 residues. Germline loops: CDR1 ENHRY, CDR2 SYGVKD. For the CDR3, the DNA is TGTGCCATCAGTGAGCTTGACAGGGTCGTGAACTATGGCTACACCTTC. Protein: CAISELDRVVNYGYTF.

This clonotype was observed once. J is TRBJ1-5 and V is TRBV7-2; D is uncertain. V lost 5 bases, J lost 6 bases, and 14 bases lay in between. The CDR3 has 14 residues. From germline, CDR1 is SGHTA and CDR2 FQGNSA. CDR3: CASSPWPWSQPQHF. The CDR3 DNA follows: TGTGCCAGCAGCCCATGGCCTTGGAGTCAGCCCCAGCATTTT.

This sequence joins TRBV21-1 and TRBJ2-7; TRBD2, the table's D call, lacks a check against the DNA. TRBV21-1 is deemed a pseudogene. The CDR3 is made up of 17 amino acids. CDR3 residues: CASSKGGGQVGSYEQYF. The CDR3 DNA follows: TGTGCCAGCAGCAAAGGGGGAGGGCAGGTCGGCTCCTACGAGCAGTACTTC.

This chain connects TRBV7-2 to TRBJ2-7, with D possibly called TRBD1 or TRBD2 (5 bases each). The V gene's germline CDR1 is SGHTA and CDR2 FQGNSA. The CDR3 loop spans 15 amino acids. V was pared by 3 bases and J by 2 bases, with 14 bases between. This chain's CDR3 is CASSFTGTGTYEQYF. The CDR3 nucleotides read TGTGCCAGCAGCTTTACCGGGACGGGTACCTACGAGCAGTACTTC.

The V call is TRBV9, the J call TRBJ2-7, with D maybe TRBD2 (6 bases). The V gene lost 1 base and the J gene lost 6 bases, with 11 bases spanning the gap. This CDR3 spans 13 amino acids. Germline CDR1 SGDLS, CDR2 YYNGEE. The CDR3 protein is CASSVHRELEQYF. The DNA of the CDR3 is TGTGCCAGCAGCGTACACCGGGAGCTCGAGCAGTACTTC.

To note about this clonotype: One junction end does not reproduce the germline sequence, and a read error may be involved. DNA for the CDR3: TGTGCCAGCAGACCCCGACGAGGTGGGACCAACGTCCTGACTTTC. Amino acids: CASRPRRGGTNVLTF. The rearrangement links TRBV12-3 or TRBV12-4 to TRBJ2-6; D is uncertain. The length of the CDR3 is 15 residues.

This clonotype was observed a handful of times. The genes are TRBV7-9 and TRBJ1-5; D might be TRBD1 (6 bases). Looked up from germline, CDR1 is SEHNR and CDR2 is FQNEAQ (reference sequence). The CDR3 is made up of 13 amino acids. V was trimmed by 3 bases and J by 5 bases, leaving 8 bases between them. This CDR3 is CASSLNRDQPQHF. CDR3 DNA: TGTGCCAGCAGCTTGAACAGGGATCAGCCCCAGCATTTT.

The CDR3 is CAISERASSYNEQYF. CDR3 nucleotide sequence: TGTGCCATCAGTGAAAGGGCCAGCTCCTACAATGAGCAGTACTTC. The chain links TRBV10-3 to TRBJ2-5, with D unclear. The CDR3 has 15 amino acids. The germline gives CDR1 ENHRY, CDR2 SYGVKD. V gave up 3 bases and J gave up 11 bases, with 22 bases separating them.

The chain employs TRBV5-5 and TRBJ2-4, with D perhaps TRBD2 (6 bases). Near its end, the DNA agrees better with TRBJ2-7, so the J call may be wrong. The CDR3 loop spans 16 amino acids. Germline V gene data show CDR1 as SGHKS and CDR2 as YYEKEE (reference sequence). CDR3: CASSFPEGRLGYEQYF. The CDR3 DNA follows: TGTGCCAGCAGCTTTCCTGAGGGGAGGTTGGGTTACGAGCAGTACTTC.

V and J are TRBV20-1 and TRBJ2-3, with TRBD2 identical over 10 bases. The CDR3 consists of 15 residues. CDR1 and CDR2 (germline): DFQATT, SNEGSKA (reference sequence). V dropped 0 bases and J dropped 6; count of bases not matched to a gene: 6. CDR3 residues: CSARDPSGSGDTQYF. CDR3 DNA sequence: TGCAGTGCTAGAGATCCTAGCGGGAGTGGGGATACGCAGTATTTT.